This TCR beta chain was sequenced for a study of T cell changes during pregnancy in multiple sclerosis (dated by TCRdb to between 2018 and 2020). About the investigation overall: The study looked at changes in the T cell repertoire across pregnancy in women with multiple sclerosis.

A note on this clone: This receptor's antigen is unknown. No base qualities exist here, and no much larger clone lies one base off it.

The cysteine opens and the phenylalanine closes a CDR3 of 13 amino acids. The entry retains the CDR3 DNA only, 39 bases that are in frame from base 1. A distance of 10 bases separates the germline ends of V and J, which lose 1 base and 7 bases respectively. CDR1 is given as MNHNS and CDR2 as SASEGT, both from the germline V gene. Library preparation used the immunoSEQ multiplex PCR assay. Here the immuneACCESS table is served through TCRdb, limited to in-frame sequences with V and J called. Missing clones are a known gap in these copies; in checked studies unresolved V genes cover under half, and the rest lacks a known reason. In this sample the table shows over 60,000 clones, 91% of which occur a single time. The ten largest clones capture about 0.7% of the sample.

The chain joins TRBV6-1 to TRBJ1-2, with no confident D gene call. The clonotype originates from a female donor in good health, enrolled as a control in a pregnancy study. Sequencing was performed on peripheral blood, taken in the third trimester of pregnancy. The CDR3 region: CASSEVGGRGYTF. At the DNA level, the sequence is TGTGCCAGCAGTGAAGTAGGAGGTCGTGGCTACACCTTC.